These 24 T cell receptor beta chains originate from one sample sequenced in a study of blood T cell repertoires in COVID-19. Only in-frame clones appear in the TCRdb table, and some are missing; sequencing was by immunoSEQ multiplex PCR. The sample shows about 350,000 clones, 85% to 90% of them seen only once. The sample comprised peripheral blood. The receptor source for this set is a woman aged 70-85 years with COVID-19, enrolled during active disease.

The chain uses TRBV13 and TRBJ2-7, with 8 positions matching TRBD1. Germline V gene sequence: CDR1 PRHDT, CDR2 FYEKMQ (reference sequence). Trimming took 5 bases from V and 5 from J; bases not matched to a gene: 2. The CDR3 sequence is 12 residues long. The CDR3, as DNA: TGTGCCAGCAGCATGACAGGGGACGAGCAGTACTTC. Its protein product is CASSMTGDEQYF.

The chain joins TRBV28 to TRBJ1-5; a weak D match, TRBD1 (5 bases). V was trimmed by 11 bases and J by 6 bases, leaving 17 bases between them. Germline CDR1 and CDR2: MDHEN and SYDVKM. The CDR3 runs to 13 residues. In DNA form, the CDR3 reads TGTGCCGCCAGGCGGGGCTTCAGTCAGCCCCAGCATTTT. Translating it yields CAARRGFSQPQHF. Based on the CDR3 plus reference TRBV28 and TRBJ1-5, the full variable domain is DVKVTQSSRYLVKRTGEKVFLECVQDMDHENMFWYRQDPGLGLRLIYFSYDVKMKEKGDIPEGYSVSREKKERFSLILESASTNQTSMYLCAARRGFSQPQHFGDGTRLSIL.

The chain uses TRBV2 and TRBJ1-1; TRBD1 is a possible D gene (5 bases). The CDR3 runs 13 residues. The germline CDR1 and CDR2 sequences are SNHLY and FYNNEI. Trimming shortened V by 5 bases and J by 4 bases, and 11 bases separated the two germline ends. CDR3 coding DNA: TGTGCCAGCAGTCTCGGGGGGTCCACTGAAGCTTTCTTT. This translates into CASSLGGSTEAFF. The variable domain in full, completed from reference TRBV2 and TRBJ1-1, reads EPEVTQTPSHQVTQMGQEVILRCVPISNHLYFYWYRQILGQKVEFLVSFYNNEISEKSEIFDDQFSVERPDGSNFTLKIRSTKLEDSAMYFCASSLGGSTEAFFGQGTRLTVV.

The chain uses TRBV7-2 and TRBJ2-3, with D tentatively TRBD2 (6 bases). Between the trimmed V and J ends, which lost 5 bases and 2 bases, there was a span of 14 bases. CDR3 length: 15 amino acids. Germline V gene lookup returns CDR1 SGHTA and CDR2 FQGNSA. CDR3 nucleotide sequence: TGTGCCAGCAGCCGCGCGGGACTGCTCACAGATACGCAGTATTTT. This encodes CASSRAGLLTDTQYF.

This chain uses TRBV2 with TRBJ2-4, with TRBD1 matching over 8 bases. The V gene's germline CDR1 is SNHLY and CDR2 FYNNEI. This CDR3 spans 14 amino acids. After removal of 9 bases from V and 6 bases from J, the junction contained 10 bases not matched to a gene. CDR3 DNA sequence: TGTGCCAGTACTGACGACAGGGGCGGAAACATTCAGTACTTC. It yields the protein CASTDDRGGNIQYF.

This clone was found a few times. This chain uses TRBV6-1 with TRBJ2-1; D perhaps matches TRBD1 (6 bases). V dropped 0 bases and J dropped 0 bases, with 6 bases sitting between them. The CDR3 has 15 residues. Per the germline V gene, CDR1 is MNHNS and CDR2 is SASEGT. The CDR3 nucleotides read TGTGCCAGCAGTGAAGCAGGGGGCTCCTACAATGAGCAGTTCTTC. Amino acid sequence: CASSEAGGSYNEQFF.

The rearrangement joins TRBV18 to TRBJ1-3, with D unresolved. V was pared by 3 bases and J by 0 bases, with 9 bases between. The V gene's germline CDR1 is KGHSH and CDR2 LQKENI. The CDR3 runs to 15 residues. CDR3 DNA: TGTGCCAGCTCACCTTGGGCAGACTCTGGAAACACCATATATTTT. The encoded protein is CASSPWADSGNTIYF. Based on the CDR3 plus reference TRBV18 and TRBJ1-3, the full variable domain is NAGVMQNPRHLVRRRGQEARLRCSPMKGHSHVYWYRQLPEEGLKFMVYLQKENIIDESGMPKERFSAEFPKEGPSILRIQQVVRGDSAAYFCASSPWADSGNTIYFGEGSWLTVV.

This chain links TRBV5-1 with TRBJ1-2; D gene unclear. The CDR3 has 12 residues. The ends were cut back, 2 bases at V and 6 bases at J, with 8 bases in the middle. Germline V gene sequence: CDR1 SGHRS, CDR2 YFSETQ. The CDR3 here is CASSLGGHGYTF. Written as DNA, the CDR3 is TGCGCCAGCAGCTTAGGAGGGCATGGCTACACCTTC.

This clone was counted only a few times. The rearrangement uses TRBV4-1 and TRBJ1-2; D possibly corresponds to TRBD1 (5 bases). The V gene's germline CDR1 is MGHRA and CDR2 YSYEKL. V gave up 2 bases and J gave up 0 bases, with 13 bases separating them. The CDR3 runs to 16 residues. This CDR3 is CASSQPRSDTNYGYTF. In nucleotides, the CDR3 is TGCGCCAGCAGCCAACCCCGGTCGGACACTAACTATGGCTACACCTTC.

The CDR3, as DNA: TGTGCCAGCAGCTCGGGTAGCGGTACAGATACGCAGTATTTT. Translation: CASSSGSGTDTQYF. This rearrangement joins TRBV5-4 to TRBJ2-3, with D possibly matching TRBD2 (6 bases). Germline values: CDR1 SGHNT, CDR2 YYREEE (reference sequence). V was clipped by 3 bases and J by 3 bases, with 11 bases between them. CDR3 length equals 14 residues.

This chain uses TRBV10-3 with TRBJ1-1; D is uncertain. This CDR3 has 14 residues. Per the germline V gene, CDR1 is ENHRY and CDR2 is SYGVKD. The germline V and J ends were trimmed by 0 bases and 8 bases, with 13 bases remaining between them. In DNA form, the CDR3 reads TGTGCCATCAGTGAGTCGAACAGCCTCTTAGAAGCTTTCTTT. It specifies CAISESNSLLEAFF.

The rearrangement links TRBV29-1 to TRBJ1-5, with 9 bases matching TRBD1. CDR3 size: 14 residues. The germline V gene encodes CDR1 SQVTM and CDR2 ANQGSEA. The V gene end was trimmed by 5 bases and the J gene end by 7 bases; junction bases not matched to a gene: 9. Written as DNA, the CDR3 is TGCAGCGTTTCGGGACAGGGTGCGGGACAGCCCCAGCATTTT. As protein: CSVSGQGAGQPQHF.

This clone was counted only a few times. The chain couples TRBV5-8 to TRBJ2-2, with 9 bases lining up with TRBD1. The CDR3 is 17 amino acids. CDR1 and CDR2 from the germline V gene are SGHTS and YDEGEE. V lost 3 bases to trimming and J lost 6 bases; unmatched junction nucleotides: 12. DNA for the CDR3: TGTGCCAGCAGCTCCTACTGGACAGGGGTTTTCCCCGGGGAGCTGTTTTTT. Residues: CASSSYWTGVFPGELFF.

The V gene is TRBV7-3, the J gene TRBJ1-1, with D possibly TRBD1 on 5 matching bases. Trimming left V 3 bases short and J 3 bases short, with 8 bases between. The CDR3 has 13 amino acids. The germline V gene encodes CDR1 SGHTA and CDR2 FQGTGA. CDR3 DNA: TGTGCCAGCAGCTTGACGACAGACACTGAAGCTTTCTTT. It is translated as CASSLTTDTEAFF.

The chain combines TRBV5-6 with TRBJ1-1; TRBD1 is a possible D gene (6 bases). The V end lost 4 bases, the J end lost 3 bases, and 16 bases lay between the germline ends. This CDR3 has 15 amino acids. Germline V gives CDR1 SGHDT, CDR2 YYEEEE. The CDR3 DNA reads TGTGCCAGCAGCCTCTGGAACCAGGGGTACACTGAAGCTTTCTTT. It codes for CASSLWNQGYTEAFF.

This chain uses TRBV4-2 with TRBJ2-1; perhaps TRBD2 as D (5 bases). The CDR3 extends over 15 amino acids. V was clipped by 0 bases and J by 6 bases, with 12 bases between them. CDR1 is LGHNA, CDR2 YNFKEQ, per germline. CDR3 DNA sequence: TGTGCCAGCAGCCAAGAATTAGCGTCTGTCAATGAGCAGTTCTTC. Its translation: CASSQELASVNEQFF.

The chain joins TRBV7-9 to TRBJ1-1; a possible D gene is TRBD1 (6 bases). The CDR3 runs 15 residues. V gave up 8 bases and J gave up 5 bases, with 21 bases separating them. CDR1 is SEHNR and CDR2 is FQNEAQ in the germline V gene (reference sequence). CDR3 bases: TGTGCCAGCTCACCCGGCGGGGGCGCAAGTACTGAAGCTTTCTTT. Protein: CASSPGGGASTEAFF.

This chain joins TRBV7-2 and TRBJ2-1; 7 positions agree with TRBD1. This CDR3 is 15 amino acids long. Trimming took 4 bases from V and 3 from J; bases not matched to a gene: 6. Germline CDR1 and CDR2: SGHTA and FQGNSA. CDR3 sequence reads: CASSSVTGDYNEQFF. Here the CDR3 DNA reads TGTGCCAGCAGCTCCGTAACAGGGGACTACAATGAGCAGTTCTTC. Looking up the rest from reference TRBV7-2 and TRBJ2-1 gives the full variable domain: GAGVSQSPSNKVTEKGKDVELRCDPISGHTALYWYRQSLGQGLEFLIYFQGNSAPDKSGLPSDRFSAERTGGSVSTLTIQRTQQEDSAVYLCASSSVTGDYNEQFFGPGTRLTVL.

The gene calls are TRBV19 and TRBJ1-3; D is perhaps TRBD1 (5 bases). The ends were cut back, 1 base at V and 2 bases at J, with 9 bases in the middle. The CDR3 totals 15 residues. Germline V lookup: CDR1 LNHDA, CDR2 SQIVND (reference sequence). CDR3 sequence: CASSIARGAGNTIYF. The CDR3 DNA follows: TGTGCCAGTAGTATAGCACGGGGGGCTGGAAACACCATATATTTT.

The chain links TRBV30 to TRBJ1-5; 10 nucleotides agree with TRBD1. The ends lost 2 bases at V and 3 bases at J; junction bases unmatched: 4. Germline-derived CDR1 and CDR2 are GTSNPN and SVGIG (reference sequence). The CDR3 is 15 residues long. The CDR3 DNA reads TGTGCCTGGAGTACCGGGACAGGGGACAATCAGCCCCAGCATTTT. It encodes CAWSTGTGDNQPQHF.

The rearrangement joins TRBV18 to TRBJ1-2; 7 nucleotides align to TRBD1. J gave up 8 bases and V 3 bases, and 9 bases lay outside the gene matches. This CDR3 contains 14 residues. Germline V gene data show CDR1 as KGHSH and CDR2 as LQKENI. CDR3 in amino acids: CASSPRDSPGGYTF. The CDR3 DNA is TGTGCCAGCTCACCCCGGGACAGCCCTGGGGGCTACACCTTC.

This sequence joins TRBV29-1 and TRBJ1-1; D might be TRBD1 (5 bases). The V and J ends lost 4 bases and 6 bases respectively, with 15 bases between them. Per the germline V gene, CDR1 is SQVTM and CDR2 is ANQGSEA. The CDR3 is 13 amino acids. CDR3: CSVGRGFKSEAFF. CDR3 bases: TGCAGCGTTGGAAGGGGTTTTAAGTCTGAAGCTTTCTTT.

The rearrangement links TRBV19 to TRBJ1-1; D gene unclear. The CDR3 is 12 residues long. Germline lookup yields CDR1 LNHDA and CDR2 SQIVND (reference sequence). V lost 3 bases and J lost 4, with 6 bases in between. The CDR3 region has the DNA TGTGCCAGTAGTATTCTAGGCACTGAAGCTTTCTTT. This translates into CASSILGTEAFF.

The table lists this clone with a count of one. The J gene is TRBJ2-3, the V gene TRBV30; a weak D match, TRBD2 (6 bases). V gave up 7 bases and J gave up 4 bases, with 15 bases separating them. CDR3 length equals 13 residues. Germline V CDR1 and CDR2: GTSNPN, SVGIG (reference sequence). The CDR3 coding sequence is TGTGCCTTACTGCTTCCGGGGGCAGATACGCAGTATTTT. Its translation: CALLLPGADTQYF.